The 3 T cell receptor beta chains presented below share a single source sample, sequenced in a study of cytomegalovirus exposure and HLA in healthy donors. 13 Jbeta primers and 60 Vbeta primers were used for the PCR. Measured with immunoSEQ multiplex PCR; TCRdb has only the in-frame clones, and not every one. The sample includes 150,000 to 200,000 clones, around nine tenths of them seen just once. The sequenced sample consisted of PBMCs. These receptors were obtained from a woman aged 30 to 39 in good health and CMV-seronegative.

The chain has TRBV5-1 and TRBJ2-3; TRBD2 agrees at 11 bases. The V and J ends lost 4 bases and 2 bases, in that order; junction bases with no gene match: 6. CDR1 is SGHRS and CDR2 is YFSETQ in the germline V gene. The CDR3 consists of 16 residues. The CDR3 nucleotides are TGCGCCAGCAGCCAATCTAGCGGGAGGCCCACAGATACGCAGTATTTT. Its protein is CASSQSSGRPTDTQYF.

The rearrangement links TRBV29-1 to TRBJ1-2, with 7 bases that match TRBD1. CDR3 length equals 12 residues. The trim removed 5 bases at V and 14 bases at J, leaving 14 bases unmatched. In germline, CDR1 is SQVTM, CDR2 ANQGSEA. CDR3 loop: CSVTGTVTSWTF. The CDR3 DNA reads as TGCAGCGTTACGGGGACAGTGACCTCTTGGACCTTC.

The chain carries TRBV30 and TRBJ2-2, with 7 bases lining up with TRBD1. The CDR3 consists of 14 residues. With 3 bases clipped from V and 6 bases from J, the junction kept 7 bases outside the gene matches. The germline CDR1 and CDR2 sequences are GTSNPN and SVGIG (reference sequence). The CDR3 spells CAWSRDSIPGELFF. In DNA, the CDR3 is TGTGCCTGGAGCCGGGACAGCATACCCGGGGAGCTGTTTTTT.